This entry lists 7 T cell receptor beta chains sequenced from one sample in a study of regulatory T cells in long-lasting Graves disease. For TCR beta, libraries came from iRepertoire HTBI primers and Arm-PCR of CDR3 regions. TCRdb passed the multiplex PCR reads through MiXCR, listing each CDR3 protein once. This sample has 350,000 to 550,000 distinct CDR3 sequences; about 16% occur once, and the top ten carry about a sixth. Described time point: newly diagnosed GD, antithyroid drugs for less than 3 months. The TCR library used RNA extracted from PBMCs. The same data also went into a second study, on T cells in Graves' hyperthyroidism and ophthalmopathy.

The sample in question was peripheral blood mononuclear cells (PBMCs), obtained at new diagnosis, from a patient treated with antithyroid drugs. The receptors were sampled from a woman aged 30 to 39 with Graves disease.

This clonotype was detected ten times or more. The J gene is TRBJ2-3, the V gene TRBV10-3; D gene uncertain. Germline lookup yields CDR1 ENHRY and CDR2 SYGVKD. The CDR3 is 11 amino acids. The V and J ends lost 5 bases and 3 bases respectively, with 3 bases between them. The CDR3 loop reads CAISYTDTQYF. The CDR3 coding sequence is TGTGCCATCAGTTATACAGATACGCAGTATTTT.

About this clonotype itself: A read error may explain this, as a much larger clone is one base away. This chain connects TRBV11-2 to TRBJ2-7, with 7 bases identical to TRBD1. Germline V gene data show CDR1 as SGHAT and CDR2 as FQNNGV. The CDR3 has 14 residues. The CDR3 DNA reads TGTGCCAGCAGCCCCAGGGACAGTTCCAACGAGCAGTGCTTC. Its protein product is CASSPRDSSNEQCF.

This clonotype was recorded many times. This chain uses TRBV5-1 with TRBJ2-3, with D maybe TRBD2 (5 bases). Germline V CDR1 and CDR2: SGHRS, YFSETQ. The CDR3 has 14 amino acids. Trimming removed 2 bases from V and 6 bases from J, with 13 bases in between. The chain's CDR3 is CASSFRTAADTQYF. The CDR3 region has the DNA TGCGCCAGCAGCTTCCGGACTGCGGCGGATACGCAGTATTTT.

This rearrangement joins TRBV5-1 to TRBJ2-6; D call uncertain. The CDR3 has 15 residues. Germline CDR1 is SGHRS and CDR2 is YFSETQ. V gave up 4 bases and J gave up 4 bases, with 12 bases separating them. The CDR3 bases are TGCGCCAGCAGCCGACCCAAACCGGGGGCCAACGTCCTGACTTTC. Translating gives CASSRPKPGANVLTF.

Only a few counts were recorded for this clonotype. This chain links TRBV30 with TRBJ1-2; TRBD1 matches 7 bases. V shed 4 bases and J 4 bases; nucleotides not matched to a gene: 9. The CDR3 contains 14 residues. CDR1 is GTSNPN, CDR2 SVGIG, per germline (reference sequence). The CDR3 here is CAWKPPGQSYGYTF. The CDR3 coding sequence is TGTGCCTGGAAACCCCCGGGACAGAGCTATGGCTACACCTTC.

The table lists this clonotype with a count of one. A much bigger clone sits one base away, suggesting this may be a read error. V and J are TRBV6-2 or TRBV6-3 and TRBJ2-3; 9 bases agree with TRBD1. From germline, CDR1 is MNHEY and CDR2 SVGEGT. The CDR3 has 16 amino acids. CDR3 DNA sequence: TGTGCCGGCAGTTACCCACAGGGGGCGAGCACAGATACGCAGTATTTT. It encodes CAGSYPQGASTDTQYF.

This clonotype was counted only a few times. The chain links TRBV7-3 to TRBJ2-2; no definite D call. Germline V gene lookup returns CDR1 SGHTA and CDR2 FQGTGA. The CDR3 spans 15 residues. V shed 1 base and J shed 6 bases, with 12 bases lying between them. Here the CDR3 DNA reads TGTGCCAGCAGCTTAAGCCCAGGCTCGGCCGGGGAGCTGTTTTTT. This translates into CASSLSPGSAGELFF.